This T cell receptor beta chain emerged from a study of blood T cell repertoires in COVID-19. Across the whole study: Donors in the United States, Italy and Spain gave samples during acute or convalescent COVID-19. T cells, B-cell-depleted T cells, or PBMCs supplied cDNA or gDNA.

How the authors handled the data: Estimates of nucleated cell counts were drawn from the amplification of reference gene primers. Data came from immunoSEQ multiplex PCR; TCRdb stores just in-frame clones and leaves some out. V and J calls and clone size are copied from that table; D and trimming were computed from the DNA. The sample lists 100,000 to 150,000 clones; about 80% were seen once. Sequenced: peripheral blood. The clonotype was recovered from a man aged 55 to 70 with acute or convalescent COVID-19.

For the CDR3, the DNA is TGTGCCAGCAGTGAATGGAGGACGAACACCGGGGAGCTGTTTTTT. Translation: CASSEWRTNTGELFF. This chain joins TRBV6-1 and TRBJ2-2, with TRBD2 as a possible D gene (5 bases). In germline, CDR1 is MNHNS, CDR2 SASEGT. This CDR3 comprises 15 residues. Trimming removed 2 bases from V and 0 bases from J, with 7 bases in between.